This TCR beta chain appears in the sequencing data of a study of vaccination and CD4 T cells after COVID-19 (dated by TCRdb to 2022 to 2024). In the study overall: Convalescent patients had a positive SARS-CoV-2 result on nasal swab PCR, and of these patients, some 10 had mild disease and one had severe disease. The spike-specific CD4+ TCR repertoire was compared before and after mRNA vaccination in under 11 COVID-19 convalescent patients and 4 infection-naive healthy vaccine recipients. In the convalescent cohort there were six males and four females, among whom were two Hispanic individuals, seven Caucasians, two Asians and one multiracial person. Control cultures received a CEFX viral epitope pool as the positive control, an HIV-1 Nef peptide pool as the negative control, or no peptide. Post-COVID blood samples from convalescent patients were collected a median of around 100 days after diagnosis, with a range of roughly 35 to 180 days. Two doses of either the Pfizer-BioNTech BNT162b2 vaccine (n=8) or the Moderna mRNA-1273 vaccine (n=2) were administered to participants. Post-vaccine blood samples were obtained a median of around 74 days after the second vaccine dose, with a range of roughly 12 to 250 days. The cultures were stimulated with overlapping spike peptide pools from SARS-CoV-2 and from the common cold coronaviruses HCoV-NL63, HCoV-OC43 and HCoV-229E.

The treatment or condition label here, explained by the study, means: approximately 9-day PBMC culture with coronavirus spike peptide pools or control peptides (ViraFEST assay). The study used the ViraFEST assay, which expanded antigen-specific T cells with peptide pools and then identified expanded clonotypes by TCR sequencing. The positive SARS-CoV-2 PCR tests of the convalescent patients were dated from March to December 2020, before the Alpha, Beta and Delta variants emerged in the United States. Over 1.5 million PBMCs per well were cultured in IMDM with roughly 5% human AB serum and roughly 9.3 IU/ml IL-2, plus 10 ug/ml peptide pools. On days 3 and 7, half of the culture medium was replaced with fresh IL-2-containing medium. CD4+ T cells were isolated after approximately ten days of culture through negative selection using the EasySep CD4+ T cell isolation kit. Ficoll-Paque Plus gradient centrifugation was used to isolate PBMCs from whole blood, and the isolated PBMCs were then either used fresh or cryopreserved at -140C. Each culture condition was generally run in triplicate wells.

With respect to this clonotype: No antigen is known for it. No conserved phenylalanine or tryptophan is present at the end of the CDR3, so a read error is the likely explanation.

Overall results and qualifications from the work: In convalescent patients, a median around 90% of post-vaccine SARS-CoV-2-reactive clones were detected only after vaccination, and vaccine-specific priming was suggested by this finding. The median count of SARS-CoV-2-reactive clonotypes went up from 20 to 25 after infection to about 41 after vaccination, although the change was not significant. Of the vaccine-specific clones found in convalescent patients, nearly all (304 of 307) were mono-reactive for SARS-CoV-2 spike instead of being cross-reactive with common cold coronaviruses. The number of convalescent patients in the study was relatively small, and the study did not examine early timepoints following natural infection.

The method was PCR. TCR sequencing of DNA from cultured CD4+ T cells used the Oncomine TCR Beta short-read assay at the Johns Hopkins FTIC core. The QIAamp micro DNA kit was used to extract genomic DNA from the cultured CD4+ T cells. Oncomine TCR Beta libraries from cultured CD4+ T cells were pooled using unique dual indexes and sequenced on an Illumina iSeq 100. As for the authors' bioinformatics: Non-productive sequences were removed, and CDR3s that did not start with C, did not end with F or W, or were shorter than 7 amino acids were discarded. Antigen-specific clonotypes were identified with the MANAFEST web application by comparing peptide-stimulated wells with reference and other culture wells. An FDR below 0.05, an odds ratio above 5, and a productive frequency above 0.1% in at least two of three replicate wells were required for clones to be considered positive. A clonotype was classed as cross-reactive if the clonotype showed significant expansion both in SARS-CoV-2 spike wells and in at least one common cold coronavirus spike condition. Using R version 3.6.1, CDR3 homology was evaluated through Levenshtein distances (stringdist) along with unrooted phylogenetic trees (ape). TCRdb reran the public reads through fastp at Q25 and MiXCR, keeping productive beta chains. Rows with one shared CDR3 protein collapse into an entry with the most common genes and DNA. TCRdb, not the original authors, processed these V and J calls. The sample contains about 12,000 distinct CDR3 sequences, 64% of them found a single time. The ten top clones hold 11% to 15% of the sample.

For CDR1 and CDR2, the germline V gene lists SNHLY and FYNNEI. The trim is 4 bases for V and 2 bases for J, with a gap of 15 bases between the germline ends. The CDR3 length is 15 residues, termini included. Here the CDR3 DNA is all that survives: 45 bases in frame from base 1. This receptor was identified in a human donor who had recovered from COVID-19. The V and J segments used are TRBV2 and TRBJ2-7; TRBD2 is perhaps the D gene, given 7 matching bases. The sample comprised CD4+ T cells from blood, cultured in vitro. The CDR3 region reads CASSGEGGGAYEQYS. The sequence in DNA is TGTGCCAGCAGTGGGGAAGGAGGGGGGGCCTACGAGCAGTACTCC.